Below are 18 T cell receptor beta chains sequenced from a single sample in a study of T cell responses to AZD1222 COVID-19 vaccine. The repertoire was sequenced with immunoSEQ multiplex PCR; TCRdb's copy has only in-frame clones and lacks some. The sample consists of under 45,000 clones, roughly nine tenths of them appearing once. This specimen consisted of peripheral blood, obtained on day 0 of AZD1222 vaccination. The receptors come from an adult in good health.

The CDR3 loop reads CASSLVSGEQFF. CDR3 coding DNA: TGTGCCAGCAGTTTAGTGTCAGGAGAGCAGTTCTTC. The chain has TRBV27 and TRBJ2-1; D ambiguous. V was trimmed by 2 bases and J by 10 bases, leaving 9 bases between them. CDR1 and CDR2 from the germline V gene are MNHEY and SMNVEV (reference sequence). The CDR3 is made up of 12 amino acids.

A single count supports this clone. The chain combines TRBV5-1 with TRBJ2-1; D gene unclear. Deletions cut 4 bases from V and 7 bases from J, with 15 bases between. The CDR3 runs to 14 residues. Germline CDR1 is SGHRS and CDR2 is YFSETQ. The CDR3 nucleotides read TGCGCCAGCAGCCCCGGACGACTGGAGAATGAGCAGTTCTTC. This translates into CASSPGRLENEQFF.

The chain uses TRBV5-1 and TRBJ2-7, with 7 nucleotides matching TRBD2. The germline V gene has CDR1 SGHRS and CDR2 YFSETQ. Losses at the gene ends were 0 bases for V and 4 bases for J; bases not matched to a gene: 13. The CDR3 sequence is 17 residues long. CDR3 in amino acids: CASSLAFVAGVMYEQYF. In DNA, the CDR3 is TGCGCCAGCAGCTTGGCCTTTGTGGCGGGAGTCATGTACGAGCAGTACTTC.

CDR3 region: CASSGGGPDTQYF. The CDR3 region has the DNA TGTGCCAGCAGCGGAGGAGGACCAGATACGCAGTATTTT. The rearrangement uses TRBV9 and TRBJ2-3, with D maybe TRBD2 (5 bases). The germline V gene encodes CDR1 SGDLS and CDR2 YYNGEE. Trimming removed 3 bases from V and 4 bases from J, with 9 bases in between. The CDR3 is 13 residues long.

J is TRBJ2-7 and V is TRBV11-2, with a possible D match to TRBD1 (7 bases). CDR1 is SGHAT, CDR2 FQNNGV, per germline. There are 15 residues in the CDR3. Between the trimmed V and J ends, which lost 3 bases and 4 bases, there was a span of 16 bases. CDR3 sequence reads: CASSFRGDRGYEQYF. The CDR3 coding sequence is TGTGCCAGCAGCTTCAGGGGGGATAGAGGGTACGAGCAGTACTTC.

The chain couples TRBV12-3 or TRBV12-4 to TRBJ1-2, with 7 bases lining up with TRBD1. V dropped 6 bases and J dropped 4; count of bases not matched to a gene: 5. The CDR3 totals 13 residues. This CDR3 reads CASSRQGAYGYTF. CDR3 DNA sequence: TGTGCCAGCAGCCGACAGGGAGCCTATGGCTACACCTTC.

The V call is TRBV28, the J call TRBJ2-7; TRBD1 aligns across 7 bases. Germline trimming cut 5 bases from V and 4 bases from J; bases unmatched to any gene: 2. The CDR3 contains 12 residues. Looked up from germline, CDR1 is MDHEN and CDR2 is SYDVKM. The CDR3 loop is CASSRQGYEQYF. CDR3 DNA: TGTGCCAGCAGTCGACAGGGATACGAGCAGTACTTC.

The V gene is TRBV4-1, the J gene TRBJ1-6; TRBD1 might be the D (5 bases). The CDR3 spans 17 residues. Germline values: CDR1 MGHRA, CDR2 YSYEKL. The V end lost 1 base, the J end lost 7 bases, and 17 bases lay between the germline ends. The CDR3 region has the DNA TGCGCCAGCAGCCAAGGGTCCATGGGGCGGCCAAATTCACCCCTCCACTTT. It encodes CASSQGSMGRPNSPLHF.

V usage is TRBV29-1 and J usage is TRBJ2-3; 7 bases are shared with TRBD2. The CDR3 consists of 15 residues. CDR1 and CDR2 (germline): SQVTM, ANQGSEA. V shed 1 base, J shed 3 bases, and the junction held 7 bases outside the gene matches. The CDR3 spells CSVEAPGGSTDTQYF. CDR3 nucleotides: TGCAGCGTTGAAGCTCCGGGAGGAAGTACAGATACGCAGTATTTT.

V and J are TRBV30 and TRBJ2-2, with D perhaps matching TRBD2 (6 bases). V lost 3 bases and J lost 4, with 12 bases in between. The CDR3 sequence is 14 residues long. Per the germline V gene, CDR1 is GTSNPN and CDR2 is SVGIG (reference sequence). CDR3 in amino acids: CAWSGDLRTGELFF. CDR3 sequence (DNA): TGTGCCTGGAGCGGGGACTTACGCACCGGGGAGCTGTTTTTT.

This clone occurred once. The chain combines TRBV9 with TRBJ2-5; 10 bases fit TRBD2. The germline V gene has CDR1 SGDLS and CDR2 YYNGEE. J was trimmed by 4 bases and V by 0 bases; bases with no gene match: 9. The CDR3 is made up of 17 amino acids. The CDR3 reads CASSVAPSGGARETQYF. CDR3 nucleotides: TGTGCCAGCAGCGTAGCCCCCAGCGGGGGGGCACGAGAGACCCAGTACTTC.

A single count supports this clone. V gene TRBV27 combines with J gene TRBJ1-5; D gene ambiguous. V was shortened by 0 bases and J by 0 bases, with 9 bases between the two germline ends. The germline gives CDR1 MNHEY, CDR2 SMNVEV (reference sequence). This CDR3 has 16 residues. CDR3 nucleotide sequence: TGTGCCAGCAGTTTATCTGGGGAATATAGCAATCAGCCCCAGCATTTT. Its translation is CASSLSGEYSNQPQHF.

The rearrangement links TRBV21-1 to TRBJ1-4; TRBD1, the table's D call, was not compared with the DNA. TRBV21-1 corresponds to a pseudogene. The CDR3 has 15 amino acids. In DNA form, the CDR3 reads TGTGCCAGCAGCATCCTTGACAGGGGGGGTGAAAAACTGTTTTTT. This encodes CASSILDRGGEKLFF.

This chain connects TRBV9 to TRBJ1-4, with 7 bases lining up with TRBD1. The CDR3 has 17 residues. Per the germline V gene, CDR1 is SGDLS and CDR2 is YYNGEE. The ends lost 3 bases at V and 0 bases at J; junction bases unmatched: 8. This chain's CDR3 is CASSGGGTVATNEKLFF. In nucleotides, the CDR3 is TGTGCCAGCAGCGGCGGCGGGACAGTTGCAACTAATGAAAAACTGTTTTTT.

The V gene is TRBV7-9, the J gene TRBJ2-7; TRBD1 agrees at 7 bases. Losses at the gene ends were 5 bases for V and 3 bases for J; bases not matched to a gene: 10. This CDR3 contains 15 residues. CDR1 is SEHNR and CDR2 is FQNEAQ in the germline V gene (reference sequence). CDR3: CASSAPGQRSYEQYF. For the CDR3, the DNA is TGTGCCAGCAGCGCTCCGGGACAGAGAAGCTACGAGCAGTACTTC.

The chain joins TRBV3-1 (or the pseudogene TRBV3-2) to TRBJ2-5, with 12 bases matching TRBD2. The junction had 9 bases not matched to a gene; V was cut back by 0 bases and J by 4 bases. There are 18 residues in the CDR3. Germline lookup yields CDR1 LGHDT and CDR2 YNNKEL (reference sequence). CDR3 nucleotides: TGTGCCAGCAGCCAAGACCCCTCTAGCGGGGGGGCTCTAGAGACCCAGTACTTC. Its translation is CASSQDPSSGGALETQYF.

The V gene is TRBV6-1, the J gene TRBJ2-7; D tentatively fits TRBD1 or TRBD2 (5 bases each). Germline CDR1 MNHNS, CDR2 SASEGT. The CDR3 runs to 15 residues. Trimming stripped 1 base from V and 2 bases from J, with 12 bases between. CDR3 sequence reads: CASSEERGRAYEQYF. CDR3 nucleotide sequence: TGTGCCAGCAGTGAAGAAAGGGGACGGGCCTACGAGCAGTACTTC.

CDR3 coding DNA: TGCAGCGTGGAAAAAGGACAGGCTAACTATGGCTACACCTTC. Residues: CSVEKGQANYGYTF. The V call is TRBV29-1, the J call TRBJ1-2, with 7 nucleotides matching TRBD1. The CDR3 consists of 14 residues. In germline, CDR1 is SQVTM, CDR2 ANQGSEA. With 6 bases clipped from V and 0 bases from J, the junction kept 7 bases outside the gene matches.